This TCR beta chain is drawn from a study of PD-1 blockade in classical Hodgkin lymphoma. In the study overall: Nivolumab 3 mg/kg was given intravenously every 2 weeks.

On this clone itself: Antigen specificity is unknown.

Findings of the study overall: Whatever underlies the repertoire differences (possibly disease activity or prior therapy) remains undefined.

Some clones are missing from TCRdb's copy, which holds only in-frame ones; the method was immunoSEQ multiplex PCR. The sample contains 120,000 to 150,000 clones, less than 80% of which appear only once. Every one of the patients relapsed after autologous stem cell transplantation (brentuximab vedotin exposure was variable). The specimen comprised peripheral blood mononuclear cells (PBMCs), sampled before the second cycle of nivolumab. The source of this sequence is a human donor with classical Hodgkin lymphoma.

The CDR3 DNA reads TGTGCCAGCAGCTTGGTGGTCCCCGCCTATAATGAAAAACTGTTTTTT. Its translation is CASSLVVPAYNEKLFF. The chain employs TRBV5-8 and TRBJ1-4, with no clear D. Germline CDR1 reads SGHTS; CDR2 reads YDEGEE. The CDR3 runs 16 residues. Trimming took 0 bases from V and 4 from J, leaving 13 bases between them. Based on the CDR3 plus reference TRBV5-8 and TRBJ1-4, the full variable domain is EAGVTQSPTHLIKTRGQQATLRCSPISGHTSVYWYQQALGLGLQFLLWYDEGEERNRGNFPPRFSGRQFPNYSSELNVNALELEDSALYLCASSLVVPAYNEKLFFGSGTQLSVL.